This TCR beta chain is drawn from a study of cytomegalovirus exposure and HLA in healthy donors. The study's findings and limits: In vitro, a few CMV-associated chains proved specific for CMV antigens. Investigators reported 164 TCR beta chains as tied to cytomegalovirus.

The PCR ran on 60 Vbeta and 13 Jbeta primers. TCRdb keeps only in-frame clones here, not all; method: immunoSEQ multiplex PCR. Of about 210,000 clones listed, about 80% are singletons. CDR3 length: 15 amino acids. Per the germline V gene, CDR1 is KGHSH and CDR2 is LQKENI. V gave up 1 base and J gave up 6 bases, with 14 bases separating them. This clone was seen a single time. Its antigen is undetermined. Sample: PBMCs. This chain connects TRBV18 to TRBJ2-3, with D tentatively TRBD2 (6 bases). This TCR was sampled from a woman aged 45-65 years in good health and CMV-seropositive. CDR3 nucleotides: TGTGCCAGCTCACCACTTAGCGCAGGAGGGGATACGCAGTATTTT. Residues: CASSPLSAGGDTQYF. Filled out from reference TRBV18 and TRBJ2-3, the complete variable domain reads NAGVMQNPRHLVRRRGQEARLRCSPMKGHSHVYWYRQLPEEGLKFMVYLQKENIIDESGMPKERFSAEFPKEGPSILRIQQVVRGDSAAYFCASSPLSAGGDTQYFGPGTRLTVL.